This T cell receptor beta chain is from a study of graft-versus-host responses after intestinal transplantation. Background on the study: Induction using anti-thymocyte globulin, followed by tacrolimus and steroids for 2 to 4 years, was given to all recipients. Study-wide points: Researchers found GvH clones in recipient marrow, and some showed up first in ileum or blood. High graft-versus-host to host-versus-graft clonal ratios were seen in allografts of patients with graft-donor T cell macrochimerism.

Concerning this clone itself: Its antigen is still unknown.

The method was immunoSEQ multiplex PCR; TCRdb's version includes in-frame clones alone and lacks a portion of them. The sample lists some 87,000 clones, over 85% occurring once. The clonotype originates from a human donor who was the organ donor for an intestinal transplant. The starting material was unstimulated CD8+ T cells sorted from spleen or lymph node cells, obtained before transplant.

The CDR3 DNA reads TGTGCCAGCAGCCATCAGCGGCCCCCCCTCGAGCAGTACTTC. Translation: CASSHQRPPLEQYF. The chain carries TRBV7-9 and TRBJ2-7; perhaps TRBD2 as D (5 bases). Germline CDR1 SEHNR, CDR2 FQNEAQ (reference sequence). The CDR3 sequence is 14 residues long. Trimming pared 5 bases from V and 6 bases from J, leaving 17 bases between.